The entry below gives a single T cell receptor beta chain sequence along with its context. Which antigen it targets is not known. Base qualities are missing; no much larger clone stands one base away. The data belong to a study of OX40 agonist ivuxolimab in advanced cancers. About the full investigation: The costimulatory receptor OX40 (CD134) was targeted by ivuxolimab, a fully human IgG2 agonistic monoclonal antibody. Intravenous ivuxolimab was administered to patients every 2 weeks at six dose levels: 0.01, 0.1, 0.3, 1.5, 3 and 10 mg/kg. Of the roughly 50 dose-escalation patients, hepatocellular carcinoma was present in around 20, melanoma in roughly 15, renal cell carcinoma in 9 and head and neck cancer in 9. A male proportion of approximately 83% and a mean age of around 60 years, ranging from about 23 to 90, were recorded for the dose-escalation cohort. Patients were allowed to have had prior anti-PD-1, anti-PD-L1 or anti-CTLA-4 therapy, and around 41% of the dose-escalation patients had previously received checkpoint inhibitors. Partial responses occurred in three dose-escalation patients, of whom one had hepatocellular carcinoma and two had cutaneous melanoma. Peripheral TCRbeta sequencing aimed to test whether ivuxolimab altered TCR sequence diversity and caused clonal T-cell expansion. The paper reports the monotherapy dose-escalation portion (N = 52 patients) of the phase I ivuxolimab trial. Overall results and qualifications from the work: The antigen specificity of the clonally expanded peripheral T cells was not determined. Partial responders in the 0.1-3.0 mg/kg groups had among the lowest normalized peripheral clonal expansion, especially among CD8+ T cells. On average, CD8+ T cells showed more expanded clones than CD4+ T cells after ivuxolimab. At doses of 0.1 to 3.0 mg/kg, clonal expansion of both CD4+ and CD8+ blood T cells was observed from baseline to week 6. Low levels of normalized T-cell clonal expansion were also seen in some patients who did not respond.

To sequence the TCRbeta CDR3 region, genomic DNA was isolated from the sorted cells. The immunoSEQ Assay was used to sequence the TCRbeta CDR3 regions. TCRdb holds this immuneACCESS table with in-frame rearrangements only. Some clones are missing; in checked studies, unresolved V genes explain under half, and the rest has no known cause. In all, the sample holds tens of thousands of clones, and around 80% of those were seen once. The top ten hold around 20% of the sample. Patients with a history of autoimmune disease or receiving systemic immunosuppression were excluded from the trial. Peripheral blood for TCR sequencing was collected from all dose cohorts at baseline, on cycle 4 day 1, and on cycle 7 day 1. The samples were drawn from a first-in-human, open-label, multicenter phase I dose-escalation trial of ivuxolimab. Adults with locally advanced or metastatic melanoma, renal cell, hepatocellular, or head and neck squamous cell carcinoma were enrolled in the trial. CD4+ and CD8+ T cells were sorted separately from peripheral blood before TCR sequencing.

Sequencing was performed on CD4+ or CD8+ T cells sorted from blood, taken in a trial of the OX40 agonist ivuxolimab. The sequence was obtained from an adult with an advanced solid tumor such as melanoma, head and neck, liver or kidney cancer.

The DNA is as follows: TGTGCCAGCAGCCAGCCGGGACAGGGGGACATTAACTATGGCTACACCTTC. Translation gives CASSQPGQGDINYGYTF. The sequence links TRBV28 to TRBJ1-2; TRBD1 lines up with 11 middle nucleotides. From the cysteine up to the phenylalanine, the CDR3 has a length of 17 residues. The kept DNA is CDR3 alone, 51 bases in frame from the first base. Trimming leaves V shorter by 6 bases and J shorter by 1 base, with the junction holding 10 bases beyond the gene matches. Taken from the germline V gene, the CDR1 and CDR2 loops are MDHEN and SYDVKM.